Listed here are 32 T cell receptor beta chains from one sample, sequenced in a study of a mutant IDH1 vaccine in newly diagnosed glioma. Noted time point: week 23, last vaccination. Every vaccine dose comprised 300 ug of mutant IDH1 20-mer peptide plus topical imiquimod. Their antigen targets remain unknown. Using immunoSEQ multiplex PCR, the repertoire was profiled, and TCRdb retains in-frame clones only, with some absent. This sample yields approximately 50,000 clones, of which around 86% are seen a single time; more than 1.1% belongs to the top ten. Material: PBMCs, obtained from a glioma patient whose treatment included an IDH1 peptide vaccine. These receptors came from a man between 40 and 49 years old with glioma.

This chain uses TRBV10-3 with TRBJ2-3; D is perhaps TRBD1 (7 bases). In germline, CDR1 is ENHRY, CDR2 SYGVKD. The length of the CDR3 is 19 residues. Trimming took 2 bases from V and 3 from J, leaving 24 bases between them. In DNA, the CDR3 is TGTGCCATCAGTGAGCCACAGGGGCTAGCGCCAAAGGAGACAGATACGCAGTATTTT. As protein: CAISEPQGLAPKETDTQYF.

The chain uses TRBV7-2 and TRBJ2-2; D is perhaps TRBD1 (5 bases). CDR3 length equals 16 residues. Germline V gives CDR1 SGHTA, CDR2 FQGNSA. V was clipped by 4 bases and J by 7 bases, with 19 bases between them. CDR3 sequence reads: CASSSIGFDRGGELFF. The CDR3 nucleotides read TGTGCCAGCAGCTCTATAGGCTTCGATAGGGGCGGGGAGCTGTTTTTT.

This sequence joins TRBV19 and TRBJ2-5; D is possibly TRBD2 (7 bases). Germline V gene data show CDR1 as LNHDA and CDR2 as SQIVND (reference sequence). The length of the CDR3 is 13 residues. Trimming took off 7 bases at V and 4 bases at J, with 13 bases between the two ends. The CDR3, as DNA: TGTGCCAGTATCGGGGGGCTTGGAGAGACCCAGTACTTC. It specifies CASIGGLGETQYF.

The rearrangement joins TRBV5-4 to TRBJ2-5; TRBD1 matches at 7 bases. Germline V gives CDR1 SGHNT, CDR2 YYREEE (reference sequence). The V segment lost 2 bases and the J segment 2 bases; nucleotides outside the gene matches: 6. CDR3 length: 15 amino acids. The CDR3 protein is CASSFPNRGQETQYF. CDR3 sequence (DNA): TGTGCCAGCAGCTTTCCCAACAGGGGTCAAGAGACCCAGTACTTC.

The gene calls are TRBV11-2 and TRBJ1-1; D remains unclear. This CDR3 is built from 15 residues. Germline V CDR1 and CDR2: SGHAT, FQNNGV. V lost 6 bases to trimming and J lost 2 bases, with 16 bases between them. CDR3 amino acids: CASSLILGRNTEAFF. The CDR3 DNA reads TGTGCCAGCAGTTTAATATTGGGCCGAAACACTGAAGCTTTCTTT.

V usage is TRBV19 and J usage is TRBJ2-2; no clear D. This CDR3 is 15 amino acids long. Germline V gene sequence: CDR1 LNHDA, CDR2 SQIVND (reference sequence). V shed 5 bases and J shed 4 bases, with 14 bases lying between them. The DNA for the CDR3 is TGTGCCAGTAGTGCCGGCCCGACTTTCACCGGGGAGCTGTTTTTT. Protein product: CASSAGPTFTGELFF.

The chain combines TRBV27 with TRBJ1-1; perhaps TRBD1 as D (5 bases). Germline V gene sequence: CDR1 MNHEY, CDR2 SMNVEV (reference sequence). V lost 2 bases and J 1 base, leaving 11 bases between the germline ends. CDR3 size: 15 residues. CDR3 nucleotides: TGTGCCAGCAGTTTAAGTGGGACCTGGAACACTGAAGCTTTCTTT. Residues: CASSLSGTWNTEAFF.

This clone came up a few times. The rearrangement uses TRBV7-8 and TRBJ2-1; D is uncertain. The CDR3 is 13 amino acids. V was cut by 10 bases and J by 12 bases, with 22 bases left in between. CDR1 SGHVS and CDR2 FQNEAQ come from the germline V gene. The CDR3 DNA follows: TGTGCCACAATTGAGTGGGCAGCCTCGGGGCAGTTCTTC. It codes for CATIEWAASGQFF.

The chain is built from TRBV19 and TRBJ2-3; D uncertain. The CDR3 sequence is 12 residues long. With 5 bases removed from V and 4 bases from J, the gap between germline ends came to 7 bases. Germline V CDR1 and CDR2: LNHDA, SQIVND (reference sequence). CDR3 DNA sequence: TGTGCCAGTAGTGGGCCAGCAGATACGCAGTATTTT. Protein product: CASSGPADTQYF.

The chain couples TRBV19 to TRBJ2-2; a weak D match, TRBD2 (6 bases). The V end was cut by 5 bases, the J end by 0 bases, with 10 bases between. The CDR3 contains 15 residues. The germline CDR1 and CDR2 sequences are LNHDA and SQIVND (reference sequence). CDR3: CASSRGGTNTGELFF. Written as DNA, the CDR3 is TGTGCCAGTAGTCGTGGGGGGACGAACACCGGGGAGCTGTTTTTT.

The gene calls are TRBV6-5 and TRBJ2-3; perhaps D is TRBD1 or TRBD2 (6 bases each). Trimming stripped 2 bases from V and 4 bases from J, with 10 bases between. The CDR3 has 14 residues. CDR1 MNHEY and CDR2 SVGAGI come from the germline V gene. CDR3: CASSYVGGADTQYF. DNA for the CDR3: TGTGCCAGCAGTTACGTGGGGGGCGCAGATACGCAGTATTTT.

The chain combines TRBV6-6 with TRBJ1-2, with 7 bases aligning to TRBD1. Per germline, CDR1 MNHNY and CDR2 SVGAGI (reference sequence). V shed 2 bases and J 5 bases; nucleotides not matched to a gene: 8. The CDR3 extends over 15 amino acids. CDR3 amino acids: CASSYGRGGQYGYTF. The CDR3 nucleotides are TGTGCCAGCAGTTACGGCAGGGGGGGACAATATGGCTACACCTTC.

The CDR3 region is CASSAGTRVLSSYEQYF. The CDR3 DNA follows: TGTGCCAGCAGTGCCGGGACTAGAGTATTAAGCTCCTACGAGCAGTACTTC. V usage is TRBV27 and J usage is TRBJ2-7; the match to TRBD2 covers 8 bases. This CDR3 has 17 amino acids. Germline lookup yields CDR1 MNHEY and CDR2 SMNVEV (reference sequence). V shed 5 bases and J 0 bases; nucleotides not matched to a gene: 12.

The CDR3 DNA reads TGTGCCAGCAGCTTTGGAACCTATGGCTACACCTTC. Protein: CASSFGTYGYTF. This sequence joins TRBV5-4 and TRBJ1-2; D not certain. This CDR3 is built from 12 residues. The ends were cut back, 2 bases at V and 4 bases at J, with 6 bases in the middle. The germline gives CDR1 SGHNT, CDR2 YYREEE (reference sequence).

The chain combines TRBV5-4 with TRBJ1-3; the D is unclear. Germline CDR1 SGHNT, CDR2 YYREEE (reference sequence). The CDR3 spans 14 residues. The V gene lost 0 bases and the J gene lost 6 bases, with 10 bases spanning the gap. The CDR3 DNA follows: TGTGCCAGCAGCTTGGCCCAGCTTGCAAACACCATATATTTT. Residues: CASSLAQLANTIYF.

V gene TRBV5-6 combines with J gene TRBJ1-1; D call uncertain. The CDR3 is 13 residues long. The V end lost 3 bases, the J end lost 3 bases, and 9 bases lay between the germline ends. Per the germline V gene, CDR1 is SGHDT and CDR2 is YYEEEE. CDR3 sequence: CASSSSPHTEAFF. The DNA for the CDR3 is TGTGCCAGCAGCTCGTCACCACACACTGAAGCTTTCTTT. The full variable domain, its missing parts supplied by reference TRBV5-6 and TRBJ1-1, is DAGVTQSPTHLIKTRGQQVTLRCSPKSGHDTVSWYQQALGQGPQFIFQYYEEEERQRGNFPDRFSGHQFPNYSSELNVNALLLGDSALYLCASSSSPHTEAFFGQGTRLTVV.

The rearrangement uses TRBV7-2 and TRBJ2-2, with unresolved D. V lost 2 bases to trimming and J lost 1 base, with 8 bases between them. Per germline, CDR1 SGHTA and CDR2 FQGNSA. This CDR3 spans 15 amino acids. CDR3 sequence: CASSLRVQNTGELFF. The DNA for the CDR3 is TGTGCCAGCAGCTTACGGGTCCAGAACACCGGGGAGCTGTTTTTT.

The chain employs TRBV4-2 and TRBJ1-1; possible D gene TRBD1, 5 bases. In germline, CDR1 is LGHNA, CDR2 YNFKEQ. The CDR3 is 14 residues long. V dropped 2 bases and J dropped 5 bases, with 12 bases sitting between them. The CDR3: CASSQIREGTEAFF. The CDR3 nucleotides read TGTGCCAGCAGCCAAATTAGGGAGGGGACTGAAGCTTTCTTT.

CDR3 loop: CASSHARAGTGELFF. In nucleotides, the CDR3 is TGCGCCAGCAGCCACGCCAGGGCGGGCACCGGGGAGCTGTTTTTT. The chain has TRBV4-1 and TRBJ2-2, with D possibly being TRBD1 or TRBD2 (5 bases each). The germline CDR1 and CDR2 sequences are MGHRA and YSYEKL. V was clipped by 3 bases and J by 4 bases, with 12 bases between them. The CDR3 has 15 residues.

V usage is TRBV6-5 and J usage is TRBJ1-5, with TRBD1 as a possible D gene (5 bases). V lost 4 bases and J 0 bases, leaving 13 bases between the germline ends. Germline V gene lookup returns CDR1 MNHEY and CDR2 SVGAGI. This CDR3 contains 16 residues. The CDR3 DNA sequence: TGTGCCAGCAGTTCCCCGGGGGGATATAGCAATCAGCCCCAGCATTTT. It encodes CASSSPGGYSNQPQHF.

The gene calls are TRBV7-9 and TRBJ1-1; D may be TRBD1 (5 bases). This CDR3 contains 13 residues. Looked up from germline, CDR1 is SEHNR and CDR2 is FQNEAQ (reference sequence). V was pared by 3 bases and J by 2 bases, with 7 bases between. CDR3 sequence (DNA): TGTGCCAGCAGCTTGACAGAAAACACTGAAGCTTTCTTT. Its protein product is CASSLTENTEAFF.

The genes are TRBV7-3 and TRBJ2-3; tentatively, D is TRBD2 (6 bases). This CDR3 is 12 amino acids long. Between the trimmed V and J ends, which lost 6 bases and 8 bases, there was a span of 12 bases. CDR1 and CDR2 (germline): SGHTA, FQGTGA. The CDR3 loop reads CASRGRSGTQYF. CDR3 bases: TGTGCCAGCAGGGGGAGGAGTGGTACGCAGTATTTT. The whole variable domain, remainder taken from reference TRBV7-3 and TRBJ2-3, is GAGVSQTPSNKVTEKGKYVELRCDPISGHTALYWYRQSLGQGPEFLIYFQGTGAADDSGLPNDRFFAVRPEGSVSTLKIQRTERGDSAVYLCASRGRSGTQYFGPGTRLTVL.

V gene TRBV6-4 combines with J gene TRBJ2-3; 9 bases are a match to TRBD1. J gave up 6 bases and V 4 bases, and 2 bases lay outside the gene matches. The CDR3 runs 13 residues. Germline-derived CDR1 and CDR2 are MRHNA and SNTAGT. For the CDR3, the DNA is TGTGCCAGCAGTGTCGACAGGGGGGATACGCAGTATTTT. The encoded protein is CASSVDRGDTQYF.

The chain employs TRBV6-1 and TRBJ2-7; 10 nucleotides agree with TRBD1. With V trimmed by 6 bases and J by 6 bases, 5 bases remained unmatched. The CDR3 consists of 13 residues. From germline, CDR1 is MNHNS and CDR2 SASEGT. The CDR3 sequence: CASREWDRGEQYF. CDR3 DNA sequence: TGTGCCAGCAGGGAGTGGGACAGGGGCGAGCAGTACTTC.

The J gene is TRBJ2-3, the V gene TRBV6-6; D is possibly TRBD2 (6 bases). The CDR3 is made up of 13 amino acids. The germline V gene encodes CDR1 MNHNY and CDR2 SVGAGI (reference sequence). Trimming left V 5 bases short and J 5 bases short, with 11 bases between. The CDR3 DNA is TGTGCCAGCAGTCGCGGGACCAGAGATACGCAGTATTTT. Encoded protein: CASSRGTRDTQYF.

This chain joins TRBV29-1 and TRBJ2-5; 8 bases agree with TRBD2. Germline V gene lookup returns CDR1 SQVTM and CDR2 ANQGSEA. The CDR3 loop spans 15 amino acids. J lost 4 bases, V lost 7 bases, and 14 bases had no gene match. The CDR3 DNA reads TGCAGCGCGGGCCTGGAACGGGAGGGCAGAGAGACCCAGTACTTC. Amino acids: CSAGLEREGRETQYF.

This clone was observed a single time. CDR3: CARILGLANTGELFF. The CDR3 coding sequence is TGCGCCAGAATCCTCGGACTGGCGAACACCGGGGAGCTGTTTTTT. The gene calls are TRBV5-1 and TRBJ2-2, with D possibly matching TRBD2 (5 bases). The CDR3 runs 15 residues. The V gene lost 8 bases and the J gene lost 0 bases, with 14 bases spanning the gap. CDR1 is SGHRS and CDR2 is YFSETQ in the germline V gene.

The CDR3 sequence is CASGGGRDPSYNEQFF. The CDR3 DNA sequence: TGTGCCAGCGGGGGGGGCAGGGACCCTTCCTACAATGAGCAGTTCTTC. V gene TRBV2 combines with J gene TRBJ2-1, with a weak D call TRBD2 (7 bases). Trimming took off 8 bases at V and 1 base at J, with 18 bases between the two ends. From germline, CDR1 is SNHLY and CDR2 FYNNEI. CDR3 size: 16 residues.

This chain joins TRBV28 and TRBJ2-1; possible D gene TRBD1, 6 bases. This CDR3 has 17 residues. Per the germline V gene, CDR1 is MDHEN and CDR2 is SYDVKM. Trimming took off 6 bases at V and 3 bases at J, with 21 bases between the two ends. CDR3 sequence: CASSRPIGGGVYNEQFF. In nucleotides, the CDR3 is TGTGCCAGCAGCCGACCCATAGGGGGTGGCGTCTACAATGAGCAGTTCTTC.

The gene calls are TRBV7-9 and TRBJ2-3; no clear D. V lost 3 bases and J 1 base, leaving 8 bases between the germline ends. There are 14 residues in the CDR3. Germline-derived CDR1 and CDR2 are SEHNR and FQNEAQ (reference sequence). The CDR3 DNA reads TGTGCCAGCAGCTTTTCGGGTGGCACAGATACGCAGTATTTT. It codes for CASSFSGGTDTQYF.

J is TRBJ2-3 and V is TRBV7-3, with D hard to call. This CDR3 spans 15 amino acids. V shed 3 bases and J shed 2 bases, with 12 bases lying between them. Germline values: CDR1 SGHTA, CDR2 FQGTGA. The CDR3 region has the DNA TGTGCCAGCAGCTTTTTGGCTGGGAACACAGATACGCAGTATTTT. This gives the protein CASSFLAGNTDTQYF.

The J gene is TRBJ2-6, the V gene TRBV5-4; the match to TRBD2 covers 10 bases. Trimming cost V 4 bases and J 1 base; bases outside gene matches: 8. Germline V gives CDR1 SGHNT, CDR2 YYREEE (reference sequence). This CDR3 spans 18 amino acids. CDR3 loop: CASSSGRGVGSGANVLTF. CDR3 DNA sequence: TGTGCCAGCAGCAGCGGGAGGGGAGTTGGTTCTGGGGCCAACGTCCTGACTTTC. The whole variable domain, remainder taken from reference TRBV5-4 and TRBJ2-6, is ETGVTQSPTHLIKTRGQQVTLRCSSQSGHNTVSWYQQALGQGPQFIFQYYREEENGRGNFPPRFSGLQFPNYSSELNVNALELDDSALYLCASSSGRGVGSGANVLTFGAGSRLTVL.